This T cell receptor (beta chain) came from a study of blood T cell repertoires in COVID-19. Sequenced by immunoSEQ multiplex PCR; TCRdb stores in-frame clones only, minus some. This table has approximately 130,000 clones, 86% appearing once. Germline V gene sequence: CDR1 LGHNA, CDR2 YNFKEQ. The V segment lost 4 bases and the J segment 4 bases; nucleotides outside the gene matches: 14. The CDR3 sequence is 17 residues long. The sequenced sample was PBMCs or T cells enriched from blood (not recorded which). The source is a woman in her 50s who had recovered from COVID-19. The chain uses TRBV4-2 and TRBJ1-1, with 8 bases that match TRBD1. CDR3 sequence: CASSLIVQGAGGTEAFF. The CDR3 DNA reads TGTGCCAGCAGCCTTATTGTTCAGGGGGCGGGTGGCACTGAAGCTTTCTTT.